This T cell receptor (beta chain) appears in the sequencing data of a study of blood T cell repertoires in COVID-19. This clone was seen a few times. Methods used by the authors: Researchers report that nucleated cell counts were estimated from reference gene primer amplification. Profiling relied on immunoSEQ multiplex PCR, and the TCRdb table lists in-frame clones only, not all of them. V and J calls and clone size are given by that table; D and trimming were obtained from the DNA. The sample holds roughly 91,000 clones, over 80% seen once. The CDR3 sequence is 15 residues long. With V trimmed by 0 bases and J by 5 bases, 6 bases remained unmatched. Germline V gene data show CDR1 as GTSNPN and CDR2 as SVGIG (reference sequence).

The chain recombines TRBV30 with TRBJ2-1; TRBD2 aligns across 8 bases. The sequence was collected from a man between 70 and 80 years old with active or convalescent COVID-19. Material for sequencing was peripheral blood. CDR3 sequence: CAWSVGSGGNNEQFF. The CDR3 DNA is TGTGCCTGGAGTGTAGGGAGCGGGGGTAACAATGAGCAGTTCTTC. The full variable domain, in which reference TRBV30 and TRBJ2-1 provide the parts outside the CDR3, is SQTIHQWPATLVQPVGSPLSLECTVEGTSNPNLYWYRQAAGRGLQLLFYSVGIGQISSEVPQNLSASRPQDRQFILSSKKLLLSDSGFYLCAWSVGSGGNNEQFFGPGTRLTVL.